The source of this T cell receptor (beta chain) is a study of blood T cell repertoires in COVID-19. Per the original data handling: Estimates of nucleated cell counts were drawn from the amplification of reference gene primers. The method was immunoSEQ multiplex PCR; TCRdb's version includes in-frame clones alone and lacks a portion of them. The V and J calls and clone size come from that table; D and trimming were worked out from the DNA. The top ten hold 0.62% of the sample, which has about 190,000 clones, almost 90% seen once. There are 15 residues in the CDR3. V was clipped by 3 bases and J by 5 bases; unmatched bases: 3. CDR1 MDHEN and CDR2 SYDVKM come from the germline V gene.

The sequence was obtained from a man between 50 and 59 years old with acute or convalescent COVID-19. The material sequenced was peripheral blood. The V and J genes are TRBV28 and TRBJ1-5; 11 bases fit TRBD1. In nucleotides, the CDR3 is TGTGCCAGCAGTTTGGGGACAGGGGGGGATCAGCCCCAGCATTTT. Its translation is CASSLGTGGDQPQHF.